Sequencing of this T cell receptor beta chain was carried out in a study of blood T cell repertoires in COVID-19. The overall study: The origin of the acute and convalescent COVID-19 samples was the United States, Italy and Spain. T cells, B-cell-depleted T cells, or PBMCs supplied cDNA or gDNA.

Using immunoSEQ multiplex PCR, the repertoire was profiled, and TCRdb retains in-frame clones only, with some absent. The sample consists of fewer than 150,000 clones, more than 75% of them appearing once. In germline, CDR1 is LGHDT, CDR2 YNNKEL (reference sequence). With 4 bases clipped from V and 5 bases from J, the junction kept 9 bases outside the gene matches. The CDR3 sequence is 15 residues long. The chain uses TRBV3-1 (or the pseudogene TRBV3-2) and TRBJ1-1, with TRBD1 matching 8 bases. Sequencing was carried out using peripheral blood. This TCR derives from a woman in her 50s who had recovered from COVID-19. CDR3 in amino acids: CASSPQGARGTEAFF. The CDR3 bases are TGTGCCAGCAGCCCCCAGGGGGCTAGAGGGACTGAAGCTTTCTTT.